The clone carrying this T cell receptor (beta chain) was detected a few times. As yet, its antigen is unknown. Using MiXCR, TCRdb reanalyzed the PCR reads. The sample shows 34,000 or so clones, 35% to 45% of them seen only once. The junction had 7 bases not matched to a gene; V was cut back by 4 bases and J by 7 bases. Germline assignment: CDR1 SNHLY and CDR2 FYNNEI. This CDR3 is built from 15 residues. This sample is drawn from a study of metastatic and nonmetastatic thyroid tumors. Study-wide background: From malignant and benign thyroid patients, repertoires in blood and in tumor or nodule tissue were compared. Study-wide results and limits: A significant increase in TCR beta diversity was reportedly seen in malignant thyroid tumors relative to benign nodules, in blood and tumor.

Not a single patient had been given any form of treatment at any point before undergoing thyroid surgery. The clonotype was recovered from a female donor with papillary thyroid cancer or a benign thyroid nodule (not recorded which). Some clones in this sample may be carry-over from other donors' samples. Sequences were obtained from tumor tissue. The chain combines TRBV2 with TRBJ2-1, with TRBD2 matching 10 bases. CDR3 nucleotides: TGTGCCAGCAGTGGGACTAGCGGTATTGCGAATGAGCAGTTCTTC. This sequence encodes CASSGTSGIANEQFF.